One sample yielded the 22 T cell receptor beta chains listed below, sequenced in a study of blood T cells in healthy people across ages. PCR was performed a second time for roughly 7 to 11 cycles using a sample-barcoded 5' primer and a J-beta primer mix. TCRdb re-called the 5' RACE reads with MiXCR, one entry per CDR3 protein. Here the sample spans about 1.5 million distinct CDR3 sequences, 40% to 50% being singletons. The specimen was blood. These receptors originate from a woman aged 18-29 years in good health.

DNA for the CDR3: TGTGCCAGCAGTGCTGAACAGGGGAGCTCCTACGAGCAGTACTTC. Translation gives CASSAEQGSSYEQYF. The rearrangement links TRBV2 to TRBJ2-7; 7 bases agree with TRBD1. Germline trimming cut 4 bases from V and 0 bases from J; bases unmatched to any gene: 6. The CDR3 extends over 15 amino acids. CDR1 is SNHLY, CDR2 FYNNEI, per germline.

V and J are TRBV5-1 and TRBJ2-2, with 7 bases identical to TRBD1. The CDR3 covers 15 residues. Germline V CDR1 and CDR2: SGHRS, YFSETQ. V gave up 6 bases and J gave up 1 base; unmatched junction bases: 6. This chain's CDR3 is CASKIGTVNTGELFF. CDR3 DNA sequence: TGCGCCAGCAAGATCGGGACAGTGAACACCGGGGAGCTGTTTTTT.

The V and J genes are TRBV3-1 and TRBJ1-6, with 12 bases that match TRBD1. The CDR3 is 19 residues long. Germline trimming cut 2 bases from V and 1 base from J; bases unmatched to any gene: 6. Germline CDR1 is LGHDT and CDR2 is YNNKEL (reference sequence). Written as DNA, the CDR3 is TGTGCCAGCAGCCAAAGGGACAGGGGGCATGGTTCCTATAATTCACCCCTCCACTTT. Translated: CASSQRDRGHGSYNSPLHF. The full variable domain, with the rest looked up from reference TRBV3-1 and TRBJ1-6, is DTAVSQTPKYLVTQMGNDKSIKCEQNLGHDTMYWYKQDSKKFLKIMFSYNNKELIINETVPNRFSPKSPDKAHLNLHINSLELGDSAVYFCASSQRDRGHGSYNSPLHFGNGTRLTVT.

The chain links TRBV29-1 to TRBJ2-3, with TRBD2 as a possible D gene (6 bases). Germline V lookup: CDR1 SQVTM, CDR2 ANQGSEA. V was pared by 8 bases and J by 2 bases, with 17 bases between. The CDR3 runs 14 residues. The CDR3 sequence is CSTHPGGNTDTQYF. DNA for the CDR3: TGCAGCACCCACCCTGGGGGGAACACAGATACGCAGTATTTT.

The rearrangement uses TRBV12-3 or TRBV12-4 and TRBJ1-1; the D gene is possibly TRBD1 (6 bases). The CDR3 loop spans 14 amino acids. V was shortened by 5 bases and J by 3 bases, with 13 bases between the two germline ends. Here the CDR3 reads CASSPATGDTEAFF. CDR3 coding DNA: TGTGCCAGCAGTCCCGCGACAGGAGACACTGAAGCTTTCTTT.

The chain recombines TRBV10-1 with TRBJ1-2; D possibly corresponds to TRBD1 (6 bases). The CDR3 extends over 15 amino acids. The V gene lost 1 base and the J gene lost 5 bases, with 14 bases spanning the gap. The germline CDR1 and CDR2 sequences are WNHNN and SYGVQD (reference sequence). Written as DNA, the CDR3 is TGCGCCAGCAGTGAGTTGGGGGGCCGAGGGTATGGCTACACCTTC. Residues: CASSELGGRGYGYTF.

The chain's CDR3 is CASSLDSRGQETQYF. The DNA for the CDR3 is TGTGCCAGCAGTTTAGATTCCAGGGGGCAAGAGACCCAGTACTTC. This chain joins TRBV12-3 or TRBV12-4 and TRBJ2-7; 7 nucleotides agree with TRBD1. The end of the DNA aligns better with TRBJ2-5, so the J call may be wrong. The CDR3 runs to 15 residues.

This clonotype occurred a few times. V is TRBV20-1 and J is TRBJ1-2, with 7 bases that match TRBD1. This CDR3 has 12 amino acids. The trim removed 6 bases at V and 4 bases at J, leaving 5 bases unmatched. Germline values: CDR1 DFQATT, CDR2 SNEGSKA (reference sequence). The CDR3 loop is CSANTGAYGYTF. The CDR3 DNA sequence: TGCAGTGCAAATACAGGGGCCTATGGCTACACCTTC.

This chain joins TRBV12-3 or TRBV12-4 and TRBJ1-6; TRBD1 matches at 11 bases. Trimming took 5 bases from V and 10 from J; bases not matched to a gene: 7. The CDR3 runs 15 residues. The CDR3 DNA is TGTGCCAGCAGTCGCACGGGACAGGGGGACTCACCCCTCCACTTT. As protein: CASSRTGQGDSPLHF.

The rearrangement uses TRBV2 and TRBJ2-1; 8 nucleotides agree with TRBD2. This CDR3 region has 14 residues. CDR1 and CDR2 from the germline V gene are SNHLY and FYNNEI. Trimming cost V 9 bases and J 10 bases; bases outside gene matches: 14. CDR3 region: CAREGRAGAGEQFF. The CDR3 DNA follows: TGTGCCAGGGAGGGACGAGCGGGAGCCGGAGAGCAGTTCTTC. Filled out from reference TRBV2 and TRBJ2-1, the complete variable domain reads EPEVTQTPSHQVTQMGQEVILRCVPISNHLYFYWYRQILGQKVEFLVSFYNNEISEKSEIFDDQFSVERPDGSNFTLKIRSTKLEDSAMYFCAREGRAGAGEQFFGPGTRLTVL.

CDR3 in amino acids: CAINSGPNTEAFF. DNA of the CDR3: TGTGCCATCAATTCGGGCCCGAACACTGAAGCTTTCTTT. The chain is built from TRBV10-3 and TRBJ1-1; no definite D call. The germline V gene encodes CDR1 ENHRY and CDR2 SYGVKD. The V and J ends lost 7 bases and 1 base respectively, with 10 bases between them. The CDR3 consists of 13 residues.

The chain employs TRBV7-2 and TRBJ2-1; weak D call: TRBD2 (5 bases). V was cut by 5 bases and J by 4 bases, with 15 bases left in between. From germline, CDR1 is SGHTA and CDR2 FQGNSA. The CDR3 covers 15 residues. The CDR3 reads CASSPQTGLYNEQFF. The CDR3 DNA reads TGTGCCAGCAGCCCCCAGACTGGACTTTACAATGAGCAGTTCTTC.

CDR3 coding DNA: TGTGCCAGCAGCCAAGAAGCGCAGGATGGCTACACCTTC. The encoded protein is CASSQEAQDGYTF. This chain connects TRBV14 to TRBJ1-2; D remains unclear. The length of the CDR3 is 13 residues. Germline CDR1 and CDR2: SGHDN and FVKESK. Trimming shortened V by 0 bases and J by 6 bases, and 8 bases separated the two germline ends.

The chain is built from TRBV5-1 and TRBJ2-7, with 7 bases that match TRBD1. Looked up from germline, CDR1 is SGHRS and CDR2 is YFSETQ. There are 15 residues in the CDR3. V lost 2 bases, J lost 3 bases, and 8 bases stayed unmatched. Here the CDR3 reads CASSFSRDSNYEQYF. CDR3 DNA: TGCGCCAGCAGCTTTAGCCGGGACAGCAACTACGAGCAGTACTTC.

The chain carries TRBV6-5 and TRBJ1-1; TRBD1 is a possible D gene (6 bases). The CDR3 length is 12 residues. Deletions cut 5 bases from V and 9 bases from J, with 13 bases between. Per the germline V gene, CDR1 is MNHEY and CDR2 is SVGAGI. The CDR3 DNA follows: TGTGCCAGCAGTCAGGGGACACATAAAGCTTTCTTT. This translates into CASSQGTHKAFF.

The chain combines TRBV12-5 with TRBJ2-2; D remains ambiguous. The V and J ends lost 0 bases and 0 bases respectively, with 14 bases between them. CDR1 LGHNT and CDR2 FRNRAP come from the germline V gene. The CDR3 consists of 18 residues. This CDR3 reads CASGLVRKSSTNTGELFF. The CDR3 nucleotides read TGTGCTAGTGGTTTGGTACGGAAATCCTCTACGAACACCGGGGAGCTGTTTTTT.

V gene TRBV12-3 or TRBV12-4 combines with J gene TRBJ1-1; TRBD1 matches at 8 bases. The CDR3 totals 15 residues. The junction had 6 bases not matched to a gene; V was cut back by 6 bases and J by 0 bases. The CDR3 loop is CASSRTGFMNTEAFF. The CDR3 DNA sequence: TGTGCCAGCAGCCGGACAGGGTTCATGAACACTGAAGCTTTCTTT.

The chain is built from TRBV10-3 and TRBJ2-1; tentative D call: TRBD2 (5 bases). V dropped 10 bases and J dropped 10 bases, with 17 bases sitting between them. Germline V gene data show CDR1 as ENHRY and CDR2 as SYGVKD. CDR3 length: 12 residues. The CDR3 nucleotides are TGTGCCACCCAAGGACTTTCCTACGAGCAGTTCTTC. Protein: CATQGLSYEQFF.

This chain joins TRBV14 and TRBJ1-2; 8 positions agree with TRBD1. There are 16 residues in the CDR3. Germline assignment: CDR1 SGHDN and CDR2 FVKESK. V shed 1 base and J 3 bases; nucleotides not matched to a gene: 7. CDR3 residues: CASSQVTGGLDYGYTF. The CDR3 coding sequence is TGTGCCAGCAGCCAAGTTACAGGGGGGCTTGACTATGGCTACACCTTC.

This chain links TRBV27 with TRBJ1-2; D is unresolved. The V gene lost 4 bases and the J gene lost 5 bases, with 8 bases spanning the gap. Germline loops: CDR1 MNHEY, CDR2 SMNVEV (reference sequence). This CDR3 region has 12 residues. The CDR3 nucleotides are TGTGCCAGCAGTTCATCGAAATATGGCTACACCTTC. Its translation is CASSSSKYGYTF.

The V gene is TRBV5-1, the J gene TRBJ2-7, with 11 bases aligning to TRBD2. Trimming took 3 bases from V and 0 from J; bases not matched to a gene: 5. Germline V gene lookup returns CDR1 SGHRS and CDR2 YFSETQ. The CDR3 has 16 amino acids. CDR3 nucleotide sequence: TGCGCCAGCAGCTATCTAGCGGGGGGCTCCTCCTACGAGCAGTACTTC. Translating gives CASSYLAGGSSYEQYF.

This clonotype was recorded at least ten times. The genes are TRBV4-1 and TRBJ2-3; D is perhaps TRBD1 (6 bases). Trimming removed 6 bases from V and 6 bases from J, with 16 bases in between. Germline lookup yields CDR1 MGHRA and CDR2 YSYEKL. This CDR3 has 14 residues. This CDR3 is CASSVSPQGDTQYF. CDR3 nucleotides: TGCGCCAGCAGTGTCTCACCTCAGGGGGATACGCAGTATTTT.